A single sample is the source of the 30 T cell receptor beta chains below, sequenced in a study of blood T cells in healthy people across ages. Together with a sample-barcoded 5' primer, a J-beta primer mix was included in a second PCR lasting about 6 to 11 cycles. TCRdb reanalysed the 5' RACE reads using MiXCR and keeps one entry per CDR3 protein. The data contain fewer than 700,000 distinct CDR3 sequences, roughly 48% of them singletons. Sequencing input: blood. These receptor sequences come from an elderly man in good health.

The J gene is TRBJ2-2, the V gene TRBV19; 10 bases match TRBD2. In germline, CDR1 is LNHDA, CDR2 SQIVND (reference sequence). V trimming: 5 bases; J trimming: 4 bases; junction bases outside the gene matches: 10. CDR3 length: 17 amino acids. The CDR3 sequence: CASSLGLAGVGTGELFF. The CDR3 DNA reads TGTGCCAGTAGTTTGGGGCTAGCGGGAGTGGGCACCGGGGAGCTGTTTTTT.

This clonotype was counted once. DNA of the CDR3: TGTGCCAGCAGTACCTCACCCGGACAGGGGCTTGGTGTCGACTATGGCTACACCTTC. Residues: CASSTSPGQGLGVDYGYTF. The J gene is TRBJ1-2, the V gene TRBV27, with TRBD1 matching over 9 bases. The CDR3 length is 19 residues. With 5 bases clipped from V and 3 bases from J, the junction kept 19 bases outside the gene matches. The germline V gene encodes CDR1 MNHEY and CDR2 SMNVEV (reference sequence).

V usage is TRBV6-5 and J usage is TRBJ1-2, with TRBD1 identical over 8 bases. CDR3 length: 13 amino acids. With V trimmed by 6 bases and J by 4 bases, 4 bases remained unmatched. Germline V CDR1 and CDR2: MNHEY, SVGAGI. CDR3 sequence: CASRADRAYGYTF. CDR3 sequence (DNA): TGTGCCAGCAGAGCGGACAGGGCCTATGGCTACACCTTC.

The CDR3 DNA reads as TGTGCCACCAGTGACCCCAGGAGCTTCTACACCTTC. Translating it yields CATSDPRSFYTF. V usage is TRBV24-1 and J usage is TRBJ1-2, with D unresolved. The CDR3 runs 12 residues. Trimming left V 4 bases short and J 10 bases short, with 12 bases between. Germline lookup yields CDR1 KGHDR and CDR2 SFDVKD.

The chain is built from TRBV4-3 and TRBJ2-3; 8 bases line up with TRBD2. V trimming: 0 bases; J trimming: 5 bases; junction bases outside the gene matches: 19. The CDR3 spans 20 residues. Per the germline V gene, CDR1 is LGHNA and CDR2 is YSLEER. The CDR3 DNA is TGCGCCAGCAGCCAAGAGAAGGGCGGGGGGACTACCCCCTCTCGAGATACGCAGTATTTT. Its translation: CASSQEKGGGTTPSRDTQYF.

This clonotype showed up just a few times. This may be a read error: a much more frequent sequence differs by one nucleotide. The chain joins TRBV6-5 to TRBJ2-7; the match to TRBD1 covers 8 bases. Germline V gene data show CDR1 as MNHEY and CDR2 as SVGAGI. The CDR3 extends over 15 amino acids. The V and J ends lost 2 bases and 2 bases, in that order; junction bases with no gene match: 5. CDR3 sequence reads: CASSYANRGAYEQYF. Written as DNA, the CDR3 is TGTGCCAGCAGTTACGCGAACAGGGGGGCCTACGAGCAGTACTTC.

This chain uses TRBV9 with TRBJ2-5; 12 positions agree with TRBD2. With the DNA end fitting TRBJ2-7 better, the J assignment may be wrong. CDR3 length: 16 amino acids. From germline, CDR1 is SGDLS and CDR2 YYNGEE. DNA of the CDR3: TGTGCCAGCAGTGCCTACCCGGGACTAGCGGGCCACGAGCAGTACTTC. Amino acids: CASSAYPGLAGHEQYF.

In DNA form, the CDR3 reads TGTGCCAGCAGCGTAGCTCAGGGCCCCTCCACAGATACGCAGTATTTT. This translates into CASSVAQGPSTDTQYF. The chain couples TRBV9 to TRBJ2-3; maybe TRBD1 (5 bases). Trimming took 0 bases from V and 2 from J, leaving 13 bases between them. The CDR3 spans 16 residues. Per germline, CDR1 SGDLS and CDR2 YYNGEE. The complete variable domain, with remaining parts taken from reference TRBV9 and TRBJ2-3, reads DSGVTQTPKHLITATGQRVTLRCSPRSGDLSVYWYQQSLDQGLQFLIQYYNGEERAKGNILERFSAQQFPDLHSELNLSSLELGDSALYFCASSVAQGPSTDTQYFGPGTRLTVL.

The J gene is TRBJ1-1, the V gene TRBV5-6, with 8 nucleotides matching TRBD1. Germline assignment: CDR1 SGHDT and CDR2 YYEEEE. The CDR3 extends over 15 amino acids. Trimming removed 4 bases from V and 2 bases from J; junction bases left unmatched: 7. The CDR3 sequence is CASSRGDRRNTEAFF. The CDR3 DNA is TGTGCCAGCAGCCGGGGGGACAGGAGAAACACTGAAGCTTTCTTT.

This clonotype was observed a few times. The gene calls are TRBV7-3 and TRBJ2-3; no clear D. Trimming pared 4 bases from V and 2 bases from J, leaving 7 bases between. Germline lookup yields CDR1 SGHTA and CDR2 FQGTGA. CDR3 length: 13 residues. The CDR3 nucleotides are TGTGCCAGCAGCTCAGCGTACACAGATACGCAGTATTTT. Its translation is CASSSAYTDTQYF.

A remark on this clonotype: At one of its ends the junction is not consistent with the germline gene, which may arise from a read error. The CDR3 DNA sequence: TGTGCCAGCAGGGCGGGGGGCAGGGACACTGAAACTTTCTTT. Its translation: CASRAGGRDTETFF. The rearrangement links TRBV7-9 to TRBJ1-1, with a possible D match to TRBD1 (6 bases). In germline, CDR1 is SEHNR, CDR2 FQNEAQ (reference sequence). CDR3 length: 14 amino acids.

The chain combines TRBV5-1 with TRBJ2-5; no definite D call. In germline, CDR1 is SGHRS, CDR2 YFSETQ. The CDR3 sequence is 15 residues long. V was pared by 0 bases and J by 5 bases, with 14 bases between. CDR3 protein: CASSLASANGETQYF. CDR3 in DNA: TGCGCCAGCAGCTTGGCCTCGGCGAACGGGGAGACCCAGTACTTC.

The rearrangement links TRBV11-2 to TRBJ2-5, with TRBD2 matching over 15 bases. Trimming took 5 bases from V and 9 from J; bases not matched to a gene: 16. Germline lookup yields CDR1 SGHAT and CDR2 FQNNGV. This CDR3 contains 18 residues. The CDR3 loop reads CASSKGLAGGAGDRAQYF. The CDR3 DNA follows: TGTGCCAGCAGCAAGGGACTAGCGGGAGGAGCCGGGGATCGAGCCCAGTACTTC.

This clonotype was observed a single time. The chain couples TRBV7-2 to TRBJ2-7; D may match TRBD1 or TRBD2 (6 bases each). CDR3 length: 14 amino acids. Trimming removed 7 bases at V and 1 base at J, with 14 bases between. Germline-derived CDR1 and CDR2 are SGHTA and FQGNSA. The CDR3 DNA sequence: TGTGCCAGCATCAAGGGGGGAGATTCCTACGAGCAGTACTTC. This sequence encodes CASIKGGDSYEQYF.

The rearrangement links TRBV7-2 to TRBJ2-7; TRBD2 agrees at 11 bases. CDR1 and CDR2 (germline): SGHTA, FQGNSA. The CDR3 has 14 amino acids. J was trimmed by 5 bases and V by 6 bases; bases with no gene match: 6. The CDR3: CASSPSGRINEQYF. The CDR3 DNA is TGTGCCAGCAGTCCTAGCGGGAGGATCAACGAGCAGTACTTC. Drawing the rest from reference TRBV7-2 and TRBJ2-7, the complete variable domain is GAGVSQSPSNKVTEKGKDVELRCDPISGHTALYWYRQSLGQGLEFLIYFQGNSAPDKSGLPSDRFSAERTGGSVSTLTIQRTQQEDSAVYLCASSPSGRINEQYFGPGTRLTVT.

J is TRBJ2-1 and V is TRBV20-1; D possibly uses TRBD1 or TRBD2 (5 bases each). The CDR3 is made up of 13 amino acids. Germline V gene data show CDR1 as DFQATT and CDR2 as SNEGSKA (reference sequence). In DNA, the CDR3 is TGCACTCAAACTAGGGGCCCCTACAATGAGCAGTTCTTC. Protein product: CTQTRGPYNEQFF.

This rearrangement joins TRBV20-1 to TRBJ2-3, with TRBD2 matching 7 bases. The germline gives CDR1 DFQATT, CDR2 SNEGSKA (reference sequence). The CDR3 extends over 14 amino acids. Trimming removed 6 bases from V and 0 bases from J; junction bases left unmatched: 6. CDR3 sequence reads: CSATGLPSTDTQYF. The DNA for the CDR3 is TGCAGTGCCACGGGACTACCCAGCACAGATACGCAGTATTTT.

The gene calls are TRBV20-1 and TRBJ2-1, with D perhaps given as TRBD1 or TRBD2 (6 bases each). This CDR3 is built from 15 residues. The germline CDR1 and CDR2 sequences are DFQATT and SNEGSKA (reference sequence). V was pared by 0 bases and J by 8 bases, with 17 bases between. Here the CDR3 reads CSARDAGGGIYEQFF. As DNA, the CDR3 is TGCAGTGCTAGAGATGCCGGGGGCGGGATTTATGAGCAGTTCTTC.

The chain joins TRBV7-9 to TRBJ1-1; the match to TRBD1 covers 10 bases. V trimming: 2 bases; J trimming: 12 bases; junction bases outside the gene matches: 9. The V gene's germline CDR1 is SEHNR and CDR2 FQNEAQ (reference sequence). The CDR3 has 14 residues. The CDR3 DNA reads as TGTGCCAGCAGCTTAAGTTTCGGGACAGGGGAATCTTTCTTT. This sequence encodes CASSLSFGTGESFF.

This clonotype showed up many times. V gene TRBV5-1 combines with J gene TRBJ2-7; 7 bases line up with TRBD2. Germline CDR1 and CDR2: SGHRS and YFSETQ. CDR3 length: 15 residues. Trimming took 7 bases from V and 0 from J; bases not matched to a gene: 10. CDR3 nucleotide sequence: TGCGCCAGCGGGGCTTTAGAGCGGGGCTCCTACGAGCAGTACTTC. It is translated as CASGALERGSYEQYF.

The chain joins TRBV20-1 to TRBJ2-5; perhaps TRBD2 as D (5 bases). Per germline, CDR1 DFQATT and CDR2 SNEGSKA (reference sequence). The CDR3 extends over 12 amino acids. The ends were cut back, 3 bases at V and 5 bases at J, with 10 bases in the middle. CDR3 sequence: CSAREVSETQYF. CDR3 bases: TGCAGTGCTAGGGAGGTCTCGGAGACCCAGTACTTC.

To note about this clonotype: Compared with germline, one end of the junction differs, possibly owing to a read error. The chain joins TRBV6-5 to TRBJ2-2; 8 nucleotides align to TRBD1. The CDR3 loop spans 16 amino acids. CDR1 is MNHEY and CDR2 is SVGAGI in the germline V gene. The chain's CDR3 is CASSYSDREDTGEPFF. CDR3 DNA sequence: TGTGCCAGCAGTTACTCGGACAGGGAGGACACCGGGGAGCCGTTTTTT.

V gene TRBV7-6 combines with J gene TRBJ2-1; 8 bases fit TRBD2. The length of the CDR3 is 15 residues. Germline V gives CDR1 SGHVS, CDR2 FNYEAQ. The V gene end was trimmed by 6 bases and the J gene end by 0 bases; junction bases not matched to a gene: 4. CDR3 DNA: TGTGCCAGCAGACTAGCGGCAAGCTCCTACAATGAGCAGTTCTTC. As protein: CASRLAASSYNEQFF.

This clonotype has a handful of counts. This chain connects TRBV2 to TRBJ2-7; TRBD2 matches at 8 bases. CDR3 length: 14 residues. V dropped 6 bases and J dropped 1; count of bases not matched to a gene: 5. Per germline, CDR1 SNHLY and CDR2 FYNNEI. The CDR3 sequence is CASSGQRGSYEQYF. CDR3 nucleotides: TGTGCCAGCAGCGGCCAGCGGGGGTCCTACGAGCAGTACTTC.

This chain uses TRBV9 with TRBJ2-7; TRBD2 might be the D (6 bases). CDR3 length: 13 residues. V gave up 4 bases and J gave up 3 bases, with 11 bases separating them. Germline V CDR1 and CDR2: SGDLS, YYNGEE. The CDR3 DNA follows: TGTGCCAGCAGCAAACCCGGGAGCTACGAGCAGTACTTC. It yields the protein CASSKPGSYEQYF.

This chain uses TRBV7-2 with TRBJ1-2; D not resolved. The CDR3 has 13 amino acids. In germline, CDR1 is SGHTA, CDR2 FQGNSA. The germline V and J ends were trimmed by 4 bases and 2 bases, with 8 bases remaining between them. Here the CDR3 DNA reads TGTGCCAGCAGCTCCCAGGCGAACTATGGCTACACCTTC. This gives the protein CASSSQANYGYTF.

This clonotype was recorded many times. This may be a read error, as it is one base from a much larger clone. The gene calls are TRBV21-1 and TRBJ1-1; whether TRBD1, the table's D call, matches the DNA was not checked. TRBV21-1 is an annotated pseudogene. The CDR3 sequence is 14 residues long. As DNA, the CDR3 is TGTGCCAGCAGCAATGGGCCCCCCAGCCCTGAAGCTTTCTTT. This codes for CASSNGPPSPEAFF.

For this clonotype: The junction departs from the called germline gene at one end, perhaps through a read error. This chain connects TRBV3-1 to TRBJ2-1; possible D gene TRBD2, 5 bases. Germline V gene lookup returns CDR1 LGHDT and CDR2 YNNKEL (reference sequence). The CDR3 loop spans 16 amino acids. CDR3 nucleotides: TGTACCAGCAGCCAAGATATCGGTGGGAGAAGAAGTGAGCAGTTCTTC. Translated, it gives CTSSQDIGGRRSEQFF.

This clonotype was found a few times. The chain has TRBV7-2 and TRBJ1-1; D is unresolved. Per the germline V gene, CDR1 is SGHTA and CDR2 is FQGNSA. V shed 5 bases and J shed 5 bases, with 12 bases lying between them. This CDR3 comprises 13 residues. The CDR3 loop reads CASSPTLRTEAFF. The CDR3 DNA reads TGTGCCAGCAGCCCGACGCTACGGACTGAAGCTTTCTTT.

CDR3 in amino acids: CSARDLGRDYEQYF. DNA of the CDR3: TGCAGTGCTAGAGATCTTGGCAGGGACTACGAGCAGTACTTC. The V call is TRBV20-1, the J call TRBJ2-7; D may be TRBD1 (5 bases). CDR1 DFQATT and CDR2 SNEGSKA come from the germline V gene (reference sequence). Trimming removed 0 bases from V and 3 bases from J, with 12 bases in between. This CDR3 has 14 residues.